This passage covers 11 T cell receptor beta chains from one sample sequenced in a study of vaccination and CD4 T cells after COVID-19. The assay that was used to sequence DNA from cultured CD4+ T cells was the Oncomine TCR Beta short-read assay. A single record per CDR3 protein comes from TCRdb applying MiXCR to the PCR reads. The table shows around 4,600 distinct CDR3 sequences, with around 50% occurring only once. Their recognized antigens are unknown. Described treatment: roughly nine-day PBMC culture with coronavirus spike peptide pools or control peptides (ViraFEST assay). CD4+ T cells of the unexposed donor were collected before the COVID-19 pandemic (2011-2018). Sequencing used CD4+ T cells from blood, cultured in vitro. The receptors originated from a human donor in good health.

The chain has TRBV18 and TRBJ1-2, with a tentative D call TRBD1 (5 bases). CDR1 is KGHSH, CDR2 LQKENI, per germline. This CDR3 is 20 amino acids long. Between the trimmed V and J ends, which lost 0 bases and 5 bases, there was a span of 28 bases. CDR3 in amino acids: CASSPPNLGSGTPSKYGYTF. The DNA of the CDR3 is TGTGCCAGCTCACCACCTAATCTAGGATCGGGGACGCCATCAAAATATGGCTACACCTTC.

CDR3 coding DNA: TGTGCCAGCAGCTTAGGGTCTAGCGGAGGCTACGAGCAGTACTTC. Protein product: CASSLGSSGGYEQYF. This sequence joins TRBV11-2 and TRBJ2-7; 7 bases are a match to TRBD2. Trimming removed 1 base from V and 3 bases from J; junction bases left unmatched: 6. Germline CDR1 reads SGHAT; CDR2 reads FQNNGV. There are 15 residues in the CDR3.

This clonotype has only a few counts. CDR3 in DNA: TGTGCCAGCAGTTACCCGGGACAGGCTAATTCACCCCTCCACTTT. It yields the protein CASSYPGQANSPLHF. The J gene is TRBJ1-6, the V gene TRBV5-4; TRBD1 matches 8 bases. The ends lost 5 bases at V and 6 bases at J; junction bases unmatched: 7. CDR1 and CDR2 (germline): SGHNT, YYREEE (reference sequence). The CDR3 is 15 amino acids.

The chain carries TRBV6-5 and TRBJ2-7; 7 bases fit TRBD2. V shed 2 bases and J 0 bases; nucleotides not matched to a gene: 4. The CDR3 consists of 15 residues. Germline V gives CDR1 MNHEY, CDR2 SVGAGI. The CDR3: CASSYLERGSYEQYF. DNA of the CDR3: TGTGCCAGCAGTTACCTCGAGCGGGGCTCCTACGAGCAGTACTTC.

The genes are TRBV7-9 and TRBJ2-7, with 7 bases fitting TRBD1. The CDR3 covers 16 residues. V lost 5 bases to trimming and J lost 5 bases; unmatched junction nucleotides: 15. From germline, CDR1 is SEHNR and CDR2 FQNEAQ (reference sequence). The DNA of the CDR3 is TGTGCCAGCAGCCCAAAATTCCGACAGGGAAGCGACGAGCAGTACTTC. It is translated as CASSPKFRQGSDEQYF.

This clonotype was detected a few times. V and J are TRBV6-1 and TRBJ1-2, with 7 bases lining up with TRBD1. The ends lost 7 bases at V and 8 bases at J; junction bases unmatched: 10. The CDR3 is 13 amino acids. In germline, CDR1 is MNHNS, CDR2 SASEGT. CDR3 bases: TGTGCCAGCATCGGGGGACAGTTAAACGGCTACACCTTC. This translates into CASIGGQLNGYTF.

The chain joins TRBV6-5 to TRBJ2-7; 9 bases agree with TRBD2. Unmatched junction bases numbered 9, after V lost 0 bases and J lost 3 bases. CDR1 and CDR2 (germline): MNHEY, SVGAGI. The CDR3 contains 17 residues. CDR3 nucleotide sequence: TGTGCCAGCAGTTACTCGAATTTTGTAGCGGGAGTCTACGAGCAGTACTTC. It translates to CASSYSNFVAGVYEQYF.

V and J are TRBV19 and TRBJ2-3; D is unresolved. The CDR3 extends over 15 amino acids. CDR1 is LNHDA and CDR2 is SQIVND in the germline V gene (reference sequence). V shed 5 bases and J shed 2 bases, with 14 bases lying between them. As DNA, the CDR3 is TGTGCCAGTAGTCGCGGACCCGAGACCACAGATACGCAGTATTTT. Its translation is CASSRGPETTDTQYF.

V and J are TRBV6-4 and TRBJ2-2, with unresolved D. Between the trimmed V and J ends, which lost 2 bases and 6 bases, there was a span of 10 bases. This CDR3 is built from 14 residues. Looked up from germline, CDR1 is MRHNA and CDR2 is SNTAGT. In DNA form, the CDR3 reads TGTGCCAGCAGTGACGGGCAATCAGCCGGGGAGCTGTTTTTT. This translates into CASSDGQSAGELFF.

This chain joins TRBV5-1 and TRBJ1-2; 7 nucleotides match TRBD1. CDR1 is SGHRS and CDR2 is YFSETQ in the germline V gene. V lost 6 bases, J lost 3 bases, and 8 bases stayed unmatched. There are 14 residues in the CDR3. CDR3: CASTQGEGYYGYTF. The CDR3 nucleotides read TGCGCCAGCACCCAGGGGGAGGGGTACTATGGCTACACCTTC.

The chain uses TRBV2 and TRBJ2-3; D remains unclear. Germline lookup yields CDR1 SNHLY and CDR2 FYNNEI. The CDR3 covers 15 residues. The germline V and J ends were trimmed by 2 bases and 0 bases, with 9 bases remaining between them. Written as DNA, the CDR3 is TGTGCCAGCAGTGAACCATGGGCAAGCACAGATACGCAGTATTTT. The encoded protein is CASSEPWASTDTQYF.